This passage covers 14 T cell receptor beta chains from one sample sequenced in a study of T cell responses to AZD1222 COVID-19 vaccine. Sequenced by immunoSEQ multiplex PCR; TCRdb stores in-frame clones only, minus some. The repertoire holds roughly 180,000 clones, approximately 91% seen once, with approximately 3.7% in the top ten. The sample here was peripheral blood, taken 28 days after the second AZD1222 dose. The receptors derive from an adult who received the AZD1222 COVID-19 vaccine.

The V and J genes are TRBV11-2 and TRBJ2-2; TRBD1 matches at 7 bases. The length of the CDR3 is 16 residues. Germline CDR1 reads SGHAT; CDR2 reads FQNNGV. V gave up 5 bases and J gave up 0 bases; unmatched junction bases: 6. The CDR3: CASSLSGTANTGELFF. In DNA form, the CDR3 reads TGTGCCAGCAGCCTCTCCGGGACAGCGAACACCGGGGAGCTGTTTTTT.

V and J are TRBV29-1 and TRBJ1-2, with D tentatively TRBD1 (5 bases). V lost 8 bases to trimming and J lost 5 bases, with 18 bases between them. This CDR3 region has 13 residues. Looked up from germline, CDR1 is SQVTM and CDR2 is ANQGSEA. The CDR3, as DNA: TGCAGCTTCAGAGACAGCTACCCGTATGGCTACACCTTC. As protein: CSFRDSYPYGYTF.

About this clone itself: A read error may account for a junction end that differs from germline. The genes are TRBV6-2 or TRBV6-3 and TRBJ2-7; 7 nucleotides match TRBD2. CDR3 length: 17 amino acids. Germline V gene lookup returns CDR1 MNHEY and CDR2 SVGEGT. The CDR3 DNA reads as TGTGCCAGCAGTTACTCGATGCGACGGCAGGGAGGGTACGGGCAGTACTTC. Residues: CASSYSMRRQGGYGQYF.

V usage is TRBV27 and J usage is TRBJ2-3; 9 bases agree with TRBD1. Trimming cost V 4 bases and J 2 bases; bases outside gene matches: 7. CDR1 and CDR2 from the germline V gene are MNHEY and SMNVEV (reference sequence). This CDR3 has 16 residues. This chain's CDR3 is CASSSPGQGLTDTQYF. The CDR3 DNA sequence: TGTGCCAGCAGTTCGCCGGGACAGGGTCTCACAGATACGCAGTATTTT.

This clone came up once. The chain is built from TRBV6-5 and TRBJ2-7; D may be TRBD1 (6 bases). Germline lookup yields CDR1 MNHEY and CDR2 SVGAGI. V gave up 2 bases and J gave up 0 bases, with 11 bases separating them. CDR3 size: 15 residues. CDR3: CASSYAQGSSYEQYF. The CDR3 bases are TGTGCCAGCAGTTACGCACAGGGATCCTCCTACGAGCAGTACTTC.

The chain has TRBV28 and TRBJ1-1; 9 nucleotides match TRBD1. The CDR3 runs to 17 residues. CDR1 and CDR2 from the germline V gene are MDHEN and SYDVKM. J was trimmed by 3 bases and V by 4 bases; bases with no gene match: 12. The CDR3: CASSSLPLGQGDTEAFF. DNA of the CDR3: TGTGCCAGCAGTTCTCTTCCGTTGGGACAGGGTGACACTGAAGCTTTCTTT.

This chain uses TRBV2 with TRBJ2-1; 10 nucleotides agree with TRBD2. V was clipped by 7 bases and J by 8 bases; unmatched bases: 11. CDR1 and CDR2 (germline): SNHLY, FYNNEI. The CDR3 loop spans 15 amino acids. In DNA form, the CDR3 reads TGTGCCAGCAAGCCCCGACTAGCGGGTTTCCATGAGCAGTTCTTC. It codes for CASKPRLAGFHEQFF.

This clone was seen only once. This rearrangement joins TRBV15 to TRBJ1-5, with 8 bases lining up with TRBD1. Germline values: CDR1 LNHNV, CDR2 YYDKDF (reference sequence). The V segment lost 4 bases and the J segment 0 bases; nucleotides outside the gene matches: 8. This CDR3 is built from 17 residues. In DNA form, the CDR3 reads TGTGCCACCAGCATTGGGACAGGCCTTTATAGCAATCAGCCCCAGCATTTT. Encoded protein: CATSIGTGLYSNQPQHF.

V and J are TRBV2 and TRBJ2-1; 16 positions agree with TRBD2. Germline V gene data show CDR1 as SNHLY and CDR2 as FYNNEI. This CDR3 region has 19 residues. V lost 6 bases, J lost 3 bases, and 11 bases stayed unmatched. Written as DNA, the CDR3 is TGTGCCAGCAGGGAGGGACTAGCGGGAGGGCCGTCGGGCTACAATGAGCAGTTCTTC. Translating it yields CASREGLAGGPSGYNEQFF.

CDR3 residues: CASSPDRGNQPQHF. The DNA of the CDR3 is TGCGCCAGCAGCCCAGACAGGGGCAATCAGCCCCAGCATTTT. The rearrangement uses TRBV5-1 and TRBJ1-5; TRBD1 agrees at 7 bases. CDR1 is SGHRS, CDR2 YFSETQ, per germline. V was pared by 4 bases and J by 2 bases, with 3 bases of the junction left unmatched. This CDR3 is built from 14 residues.

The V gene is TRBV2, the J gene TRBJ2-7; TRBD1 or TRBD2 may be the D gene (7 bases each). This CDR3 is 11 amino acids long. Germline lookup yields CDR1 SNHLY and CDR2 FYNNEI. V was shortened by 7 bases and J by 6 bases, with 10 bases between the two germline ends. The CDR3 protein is CASIRGGEQYF. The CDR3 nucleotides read TGTGCCAGCATCAGGGGGGGCGAGCAGTACTTC.

Here the CDR3 DNA reads TGTGCCAGCAGCTCCGGGACTAGCGGGACCTACAATGAGCAGTTCTTC. Protein sequence: CASSSGTSGTYNEQFF. This chain connects TRBV11-3 to TRBJ2-1, with 13 nucleotides matching TRBD2. The germline CDR1 and CDR2 sequences are SGHNT and YENEEA. Trimming took 4 bases from V and 2 from J; bases not matched to a gene: 2. The CDR3 is 16 amino acids.

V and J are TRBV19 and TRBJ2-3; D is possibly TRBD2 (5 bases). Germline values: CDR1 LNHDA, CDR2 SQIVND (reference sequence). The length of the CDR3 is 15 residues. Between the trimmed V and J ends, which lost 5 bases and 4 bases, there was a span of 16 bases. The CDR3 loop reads CASSFSAGLPDTQYF. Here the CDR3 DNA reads TGTGCCAGTAGTTTCTCGGCCGGACTTCCAGATACGCAGTATTTT.

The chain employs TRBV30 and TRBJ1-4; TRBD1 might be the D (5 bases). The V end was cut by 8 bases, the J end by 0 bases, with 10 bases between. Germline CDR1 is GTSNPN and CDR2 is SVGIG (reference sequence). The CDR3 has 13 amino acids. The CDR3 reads CASTGATNEKLFF. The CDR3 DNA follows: TGTGCCAGTACAGGAGCAACTAATGAAAAACTGTTTTTT. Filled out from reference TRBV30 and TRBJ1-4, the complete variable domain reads SQTIHQWPATLVQPVGSPLSLECTVEGTSNPNLYWYRQAAGRGLQLLFYSVGIGQISSEVPQNLSASRPQDRQFILSSKKLLLSDSGFYLCASTGATNEKLFFGSGTQLSVL.